Shown below are 26 T cell receptor beta chains from a single sample sequenced in a study of cytotoxic CD8 clonotypes in ibrutinib-treated CLL. The repertoire was sequenced with immunoSEQ multiplex PCR; TCRdb's copy has only in-frame clones and lacks some. The table includes a few hundred thousand clones, over 60% detected once. Sequenced material: PBMCs, taken after 36 months of ibrutinib treatment. The receptor set was obtained from a human donor with chronic lymphocytic leukemia.

This chain uses TRBV9 with TRBJ1-5; D is undetermined. V was clipped by 0 bases and J by 7 bases, with 5 bases between them. Germline CDR1 reads SGDLS; CDR2 reads YYNGEE. The CDR3 runs to 12 residues. The CDR3 nucleotides are TGTGCCAGCAGCGTAGGGGCCCAGCCCCAGCATTTT. Amino acid sequence: CASSVGAQPQHF. The full variable domain, in which reference TRBV9 and TRBJ1-5 provide the parts outside the CDR3, is DSGVTQTPKHLITATGQRVTLRCSPRSGDLSVYWYQQSLDQGLQFLIQYYNGEERAKGNILERFSAQQFPDLHSELNLSSLELGDSALYFCASSVGAQPQHFGDGTRLSIL.

J is TRBJ1-5 and V is TRBV18; D unresolved. V gave up 1 base and J gave up 0 bases, with 13 bases separating them. The CDR3 covers 17 residues. Germline loops: CDR1 KGHSH, CDR2 LQKENI. The CDR3 nucleotides are TGTGCCAGCTCACCACAGGGTATGGGTTATAGCAATCAGCCCCAGCATTTT. Translating it yields CASSPQGMGYSNQPQHF. Combining the CDR3 with reference TRBV18 and TRBJ1-5 gives the whole variable domain NAGVMQNPRHLVRRRGQEARLRCSPMKGHSHVYWYRQLPEEGLKFMVYLQKENIIDESGMPKERFSAEFPKEGPSILRIQQVVRGDSAAYFCASSPQGMGYSNQPQHFGDGTRLSIL.

This clone was counted a single time. Other DNA sequences in the sample encode the same CDR3. This chain uses TRBV5-1 with TRBJ2-7, with a weak D call TRBD1 (6 bases). The CDR3 extends over 14 amino acids. The germline V gene has CDR1 SGHRS and CDR2 YFSETQ. Trimming stripped 1 base from V and 3 bases from J, with 11 bases between. The CDR3 sequence is CASSLRPDSYEQYF. In nucleotides, the CDR3 is TGCGCCAGCAGCTTGCGCCCGGACAGCTACGAGCAGTACTTC. Filled out from reference TRBV5-1 and TRBJ2-7, the complete variable domain reads KAGVTQTPRYLIKTRGQQVTLSCSPISGHRSVSWYQQTPGQGLQFLFEYFSETQRNKGNFPGRFSGRQFSNSRSEMNVSTLELGDSALYLCASSLRPDSYEQYFGPGTRLTVT.

The chain joins TRBV7-2 to TRBJ1-2; weak D call: TRBD1 (5 bases). V shed 1 base and J shed 7 bases, with 13 bases lying between them. There are 14 residues in the CDR3. CDR1 and CDR2 from the germline V gene are SGHTA and FQGNSA. The CDR3 protein is CASSLVGQDSGYTF. The CDR3 bases are TGTGCCAGCAGCTTAGTGGGGCAGGACTCTGGCTACACCTTC.

The chain is built from TRBV10-1 and TRBJ2-2; D is possibly TRBD1 or TRBD2 (5 bases each). The germline V gene encodes CDR1 WNHNN and CDR2 SYGVQD (reference sequence). V shed 4 bases and J shed 5 bases, with 11 bases lying between them. This CDR3 is built from 14 residues. CDR3 bases: TGCGCCAGCAGTGGGGGGATCGAGACCGGGGAGCTGTTTTTT. It is translated as CASSGGIETGELFF.

The chain recombines TRBV4-1 with TRBJ2-7; D possibly corresponds to TRBD1 (6 bases). The V and J ends lost 3 bases and 5 bases respectively, with 14 bases between them. The CDR3 loop spans 14 amino acids. Germline CDR1 is MGHRA and CDR2 is YSYEKL. This chain's CDR3 is CASSHLDRLNEQYF. CDR3 DNA: TGCGCCAGCAGCCACCTTGACAGGTTGAACGAGCAGTACTTC.

The chain carries TRBV7-3 and TRBJ2-4; D not resolved. The CDR3 consists of 13 residues. V gave up 0 bases and J gave up 9 bases, with 9 bases separating them. Germline-derived CDR1 and CDR2 are SGHTA and FQGTGA. The chain's CDR3 is CASSLTAWGIQYF. The CDR3 nucleotides are TGTGCCAGCAGCTTAACGGCGTGGGGCATTCAGTACTTC.

This chain joins TRBV4-1 and TRBJ2-7; weak D call: TRBD2 (7 bases). The ends were cut back, 1 base at V and 0 bases at J, with 19 bases in the middle. CDR3 size: 18 residues. Germline loops: CDR1 MGHRA, CDR2 YSYEKL. The CDR3 region has the DNA TGCGCCAGCAGCCAAGGAATCTTCGCGGGGGACAACTCCTACGAGCAGTACTTC. This translates into CASSQGIFAGDNSYEQYF.

There are a few counts of this clone. The chain links TRBV4-1 to TRBJ2-7; D is undetermined. CDR3 length: 15 residues. From germline, CDR1 is MGHRA and CDR2 YSYEKL. Between the trimmed V and J ends, which lost 0 bases and 3 bases, there was a span of 12 bases. The CDR3 sequence: CASSQEWSPGYEQYF. CDR3 nucleotide sequence: TGCGCCAGCAGCCAAGAATGGTCCCCCGGCTACGAGCAGTACTTC.

The rearrangement links TRBV15 to TRBJ2-7; 9 nucleotides align to TRBD1. CDR3 length equals 16 residues. Trimming removed 4 bases from V and 4 bases from J; junction bases left unmatched: 11. CDR1 is LNHNV and CDR2 is YYDKDF in the germline V gene (reference sequence). This chain's CDR3 is CATSKAGGQGKYEQYF. DNA for the CDR3: TGTGCCACCAGCAAGGCCGGGGGACAGGGCAAGTACGAGCAGTACTTC.

This clone has a handful of counts. The rearrangement joins TRBV6-6 to TRBJ2-5; the D is unclear. The germline V and J ends were trimmed by 2 bases and 0 bases, with 7 bases remaining between them. CDR3 length: 14 residues. Germline lookup yields CDR1 MNHNY and CDR2 SVGAGI (reference sequence). The CDR3: CASSYLNNQETQYF. The CDR3 region has the DNA TGTGCCAGCAGTTACCTGAACAACCAAGAGACCCAGTACTTC.

J is TRBJ1-6 and V is TRBV7-9, with TRBD1 as a possible D gene (6 bases). Trimming cost V 5 bases and J 7 bases, with 12 bases left between them. The CDR3 runs 14 residues. CDR1 SEHNR and CDR2 FQNEAQ come from the germline V gene (reference sequence). The CDR3 sequence: CASSPGQKNSPLHF. The CDR3 DNA reads TGTGCCAGCAGCCCAGGACAGAAGAATTCACCCCTCCACTTT. The whole variable domain, remainder taken from reference TRBV7-9 and TRBJ1-6, is DTGVSQNPRHKITKRGQNVTFRCDPISEHNRLYWYRQTLGQGPEFLTYFQNEAQLEKSRLLSDRFSAERPKGSFSTLEIQRTEQGDSAMYLCASSPGQKNSPLHFGNGTRLTVT.

The V call is TRBV29-1, the J call TRBJ1-5, with TRBD1 matching over 8 bases. Germline CDR1 is SQVTM and CDR2 is ANQGSEA. This CDR3 is 15 amino acids long. Trimming removed 5 bases from V and 1 base from J; junction bases left unmatched: 7. The DNA of the CDR3 is TGCAGCGTTTCCACAGGGGGTCGAAGCAATCAGCCCCAGCATTTT. As protein: CSVSTGGRSNQPQHF.

CDR3 bases: TGCGCCAGCAGCCAAGACAGGGTGGCTCAGCCCCAGCATTTT. Its protein is CASSQDRVAQPQHF. The chain has TRBV4-1 and TRBJ1-5; maybe TRBD1 (5 bases). The germline V and J ends were trimmed by 0 bases and 6 bases, with 9 bases remaining between them. CDR1 is MGHRA, CDR2 YSYEKL, per germline. This CDR3 comprises 14 residues.

This clone turned up a few times. The rearrangement joins TRBV18 to TRBJ1-5, with D possibly being TRBD1 (5 bases). Germline CDR1 KGHSH, CDR2 LQKENI. The length of the CDR3 is 15 residues. V shed 4 bases and J shed 4 bases, with 14 bases lying between them. CDR3 DNA sequence: TGTGCCAGCTCACTCGCAGGACACAATAATCAGCCCCAGCATTTT. Translating gives CASSLAGHNNQPQHF.

J is TRBJ2-6 and V is TRBV5-1; 8 nucleotides agree with TRBD1. CDR1 is SGHRS, CDR2 YFSETQ, per germline. Trimming took 7 bases from V and 0 from J; bases not matched to a gene: 18. The CDR3 contains 20 residues. The CDR3 region has the DNA TGCGCCAGCGCCCCCAAGAGGTCTCAGGGGGCGGTCTCTGGGGCCAACGTCCTGACTTTC. Translated: CASAPKRSQGAVSGANVLTF. The complete variable domain, with remaining parts taken from reference TRBV5-1 and TRBJ2-6, reads KAGVTQTPRYLIKTRGQQVTLSCSPISGHRSVSWYQQTPGQGLQFLFEYFSETQRNKGNFPGRFSGRQFSNSRSEMNVSTLELGDSALYLCASAPKRSQGAVSGANVLTFGAGSRLTVL.

The V call is TRBV2, the J call TRBJ1-2; TRBD1 agrees at 8 bases. Trimming took 6 bases from V and 0 from J; bases not matched to a gene: 6. CDR1 and CDR2 from the germline V gene are SNHLY and FYNNEI. The CDR3 covers 15 residues. The CDR3 region has the DNA TGTGCCAGCAGGAAGACAGGGGCCGCTAACTATGGCTACACCTTC. Protein: CASRKTGAANYGYTF. The full variable domain, in which reference TRBV2 and TRBJ1-2 provide the parts outside the CDR3, is EPEVTQTPSHQVTQMGQEVILRCVPISNHLYFYWYRQILGQKVEFLVSFYNNEISEKSEIFDDQFSVERPDGSNFTLKIRSTKLEDSAMYFCASRKTGAANYGYTFGSGTRLTVV.

This clone has only a few counts. This rearrangement joins TRBV7-9 to TRBJ1-2; D remains ambiguous. Germline CDR1 SEHNR, CDR2 FQNEAQ (reference sequence). This CDR3 is 14 amino acids long. The V and J ends lost 1 base and 8 bases respectively, with 14 bases between them. The CDR3 coding sequence is TGTGCCAGCAGCTTAGGGGAACCCAGTCGGGGCTACACCTTC. It yields the protein CASSLGEPSRGYTF.

This chain uses TRBV7-8 with TRBJ1-5; the match to TRBD1 covers 11 bases. Germline CDR1 reads SGHVS; CDR2 reads FQNEAQ. V dropped 5 bases and J dropped 6; count of bases not matched to a gene: 6. The CDR3 spans 15 residues. The CDR3 DNA reads as TGTGCCAGCAGCCCCCGGACAGGGGGCCTTCAGCCCCAGCATTTT. It translates to CASSPRTGGLQPQHF.

The rearrangement links TRBV6-6 to TRBJ2-3, with D unresolved. The CDR3 has 16 amino acids. Trimming left V 2 bases short and J 0 bases short, with 12 bases between. The germline CDR1 and CDR2 sequences are MNHNY and SVGAGI (reference sequence). CDR3 bases: TGTGCCAGCAGTTACACCCTGAAGCCAAGCACAGATACGCAGTATTTT. Protein: CASSYTLKPSTDTQYF.

The chain carries TRBV6-5 and TRBJ1-2, with TRBD1 identical over 7 bases. V lost 5 bases to trimming and J lost 8 bases; unmatched junction nucleotides: 11. The CDR3 is 14 amino acids. Germline assignment: CDR1 MNHEY and CDR2 SVGAGI. The CDR3 nucleotides read TGTGCCAGCAGTCCCGGGGACAGTGTGAGCGGCTACACCTTC. It is translated as CASSPGDSVSGYTF.

The V gene is TRBV13, the J gene TRBJ2-3; D remains unclear. Germline-derived CDR1 and CDR2 are PRHDT and FYEKMQ (reference sequence). This CDR3 spans 12 amino acids. The V gene lost 5 bases and the J gene lost 2 bases, with 5 bases spanning the gap. The CDR3 spells CASSTYTDTQYF. For the CDR3, the DNA is TGTGCCAGCAGCACTTACACAGATACGCAGTATTTT.

V and J are TRBV4-1 and TRBJ1-2, with D possibly TRBD1 on 5 matching bases. This CDR3 has 15 amino acids. The V gene's germline CDR1 is MGHRA and CDR2 YSYEKL. Trimming took off 0 bases at V and 6 bases at J, with 14 bases between the two ends. CDR3 bases: TGCGCCAGCAGCCAAGAGGGACGGTGGTCGGATGGCTACACCTTC. Translation gives CASSQEGRWSDGYTF.

The chain has TRBV11-2 and TRBJ2-7; 8 bases agree with TRBD1. Germline V gene lookup returns CDR1 SGHAT and CDR2 FQNNGV. V was pared by 4 bases and J by 7 bases, with 12 bases of the junction left unmatched. This CDR3 has 15 amino acids. The CDR3 is CASSSGRDRSREQYF. The CDR3 DNA sequence: TGTGCCAGCAGCTCCGGCCGGGACAGGTCGAGGGAGCAGTACTTC.

This clone has just one count. The chain combines TRBV10-3 with TRBJ2-3; tentatively, D is TRBD2 (5 bases). This CDR3 is built from 16 residues. V was pared by 4 bases and J by 0 bases, with 14 bases between. Germline V lookup: CDR1 ENHRY, CDR2 SYGVKD. The CDR3 DNA reads as TGTGCCATCAGTGGTACACGAGCGGTTAGCACAGATACGCAGTATTTT. It encodes CAISGTRAVSTDTQYF.

This chain joins TRBV10-2 and TRBJ1-1, with a weak D call TRBD1 (5 bases). The CDR3 consists of 12 residues. Germline V gene lookup returns CDR1 WSHSY and CDR2 SAAADI. Between the trimmed V and J ends, which lost 8 bases and 6 bases, there was a span of 13 bases. In DNA, the CDR3 is TGCGCCAGCTCATGGGGGTTTGCTGAAGCTTTCTTT. Translating it yields CASSWGFAEAFF.